This entry concerns a single TCR beta chain. No antigen is known for it. Base qualities are missing; no much larger clone stands one base away. This record belongs to a study of T cell responses to AZD1222 COVID-19 vaccine (dated by TCRdb to about 2021). Regarding the complete study: AZD1222 recipients with second doses at about 4 weeks or about 12 weeks were pooled, because spike-specific TCR depth and breadth did not differ between schedules. A total of about 240 trial participants underwent TCR sequencing, of whom 200 to 220 received two doses of AZD1222 and around 25 received two doses of the MenACWY control vaccine. Trial participants were enrolled into age subgroups of 18-55, 56-69 and 70-plus years, which contained around 150, 29 and 61 TCR-sequenced participants, respectively. Overall study outcomes, separate from this receptor: In the small 56-69-year group, the increase in depth fell short of significance, most likely because of low power. Conclusions about previously exposed vaccinees are limited, since just five or six AZD1222 recipients were seropositive for SARS-CoV-2 at baseline. Epitopes outside the regions mutated in the B.1.351 and B.1.1.7 variants were reportedly recognized by nearly half of the unique spike-specific TCRs. No day 14 peak-response samples were available, so repertoires were characterized only after the peak T cell response. Spike-specific TCR breadth and depth rose significantly after two AZD1222 doses compared with day 0 and with MenACWY recipients. The whole spike protein was spanned by vaccine-associated CD4 TCRs, and dominant responses were seen in regions 160-218 and 743-854. Participants were mostly white British and included more females than males, and it was suggested by the authors that clonal diversity may have been underestimated.

The CDR3 regions of human TCRbeta chains were analyzed by immunosequencing. Turning to the authors' computational methods: Repertoire TCRs were checked for matches against a reference library of SARS-CoV-2-specific TCRs that had been generated using the MIRA antigen-specificity platform. Breadth was defined as the fraction of unique TCRs that were SARS-CoV-2-associated, and depth was defined as the fraction of total T cells that were SARS-CoV-2-associated. Using the MIRA data, each spike-specific TCR was mapped to the spike region that the TCR reacts to and placed in a CD4 or CD8 class. Log10-transformed breadth and depth values were compared by one-way ANOVA with Sidak's multiple comparisons tests. TCRdb re-hosts the immuneACCESS table, in-frame sequences only. Its copies lack some clones; in the studies checked, an unresolved V gene accounts for under half of them, and the cause for the rest is not known. V and J calls and clone size are copied from that table; D and trimming were computed from the DNA. The sample contains around 110,000 clones, about 90% of them found a single time. The ten largest clonotypes hold 6.5% to 9% of the sample.

Interpreted using the paper, the time point label stands for: baseline before first vaccination. Samples from vaccinated people were obtained from the UK trials COV001 and COV002, which included a single-blind randomized controlled phase 2/3 trial of AZD1222 (ChAdOx1 nCoV-19) in healthy adults. For TCRbeta chain sequencing, PBMC samples from trial participants were taken at day 0 and at day 28 after the second dose. Taken from cysteine to phenylalanine, the CDR3 has 12 residues. This entry keeps only the CDR3 DNA: 36 bases, framed from base 1. Sequenced here: peripheral blood, sampled on day 0 of AZD1222 vaccination. Rearrangement joined TRBV21-1 to TRBJ2-7. TRBV21-1 is an annotated pseudogene. The clonotype originates from an adult in good health. At the DNA level, the sequence is TGTGCCAGCAGCTCGTGTAGGGTTCGGCAGTACTTC. Protein translation: CASSSCRVRQYF.